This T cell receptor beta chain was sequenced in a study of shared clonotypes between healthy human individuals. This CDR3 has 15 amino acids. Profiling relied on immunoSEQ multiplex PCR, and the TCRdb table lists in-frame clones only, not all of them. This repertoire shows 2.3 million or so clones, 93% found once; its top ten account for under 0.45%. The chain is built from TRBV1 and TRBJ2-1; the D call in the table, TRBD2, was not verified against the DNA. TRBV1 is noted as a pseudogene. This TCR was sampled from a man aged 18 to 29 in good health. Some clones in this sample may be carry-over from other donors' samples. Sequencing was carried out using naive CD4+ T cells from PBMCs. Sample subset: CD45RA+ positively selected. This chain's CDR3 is CTSSQAYLAGSSEFF. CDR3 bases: TGCACCAGCAGCCAAGCTTATCTAGCGGGATCTTCAGAGTTCTTC.